One sample yielded the 8 T cell receptor beta chains listed below, sequenced in a study of blood T cells in healthy people across ages (dated by TCRdb to the mid-2010s). Libraries were built with 5' RACE. The sequencing machine was an Illumina HiSeq 2500. A second PCR of roughly 6 to 12 cycles was performed with a sample-barcoded 5' primer and a J-beta primer mix. The public reads were reanalyzed by TCRdb: fastp trimming at Q25, MiXCR alignment, in-frame beta chains only. Duplicate CDR3 protein sequences are folded into a single record with the most common DNA and genes. Present in this sample are 750,000 to 850,000 distinct CDR3 sequences, around 25% of which were seen just once. The biggest ten clones account for under 4.5% of the sample. These records were also assigned to another study, of T cells of mothers and their children.

The source material was blood. These receptors came from a boy under 18 in good health.

The chain carries TRBV7-3 and TRBJ2-3; D may be TRBD1 (5 bases). Trimming took off 4 bases at V and 0 bases at J, with 11 bases between the two ends. The CDR3 contains 15 residues. Per the germline V gene, CDR1 is SGHTA and CDR2 is FQGTGA. The CDR3 loop reads CASSSLGASTDTQYF. The CDR3 DNA is TGTGCCAGCAGCTCTCTAGGGGCTAGCACAGATACGCAGTATTTT.

The J gene is TRBJ2-2, the V gene TRBV29-1, with no clear D. The V end was cut by 5 bases, the J end by 1 base, with 5 bases between. The CDR3 is made up of 12 amino acids. Germline CDR1 is SQVTM and CDR2 is ANQGSEA. Here the CDR3 DNA reads TGCAGCGTTCAAGTGAACACCGGGGAGCTGTTTTTT. Its protein product is CSVQVNTGELFF.

The chain links TRBV29-1 to TRBJ2-5; 7 bases agree with TRBD2. With 7 bases clipped from V and 3 bases from J, the junction kept 5 bases outside the gene matches. The CDR3 runs to 12 residues. Germline values: CDR1 SQVTM, CDR2 ANQGSEA. The CDR3 loop reads CSGRDYKETQYF. The CDR3, as DNA: TGCAGCGGCCGGGACTACAAAGAGACCCAGTACTTC.

This clonotype was counted between two and nine times. One end of the junction is discordant with germline, which a read error may explain. The V call is TRBV29-1, the J call TRBJ1-6, with a possible D match to TRBD1 (5 bases). The CDR3 runs to 15 residues. The V gene's germline CDR1 is SQVTM and CDR2 ANQGSEA. CDR3 residues: CSVKEGTSYNSPLHF. CDR3 bases: TGCAGCGTTAAAGAAGGGACCTCCTATAATTCACCCCTCCACTTT.

This clonotype was picked up many times. The chain links TRBV7-8 to TRBJ1-4, with D perhaps matching TRBD1 (5 bases). The CDR3 runs 15 residues. Trimming took 3 bases from V and 3 from J, leaving 11 bases between them. Germline assignment: CDR1 SGHVS and CDR2 FQNEAQ. CDR3 DNA: TGTGCCAGCAGCTTTTGGGGCGGATCTAATGAAAAACTGTTTTTT. Its translation is CASSFWGGSNEKLFF. Based on the CDR3 plus reference TRBV7-8 and TRBJ1-4, the full variable domain is GAGVSQSPRYKVAKRGQDVALRCDPISGHVSLFWYQQALGQGPEFLTYFQNEAQLDKSGLPSDRFFAERPEGSVSTLKIQRTQQEDSAVYLCASSFWGGSNEKLFFGSGTQLSVL.

This clonotype came up a few times. At one end the junction does not follow the germline gene, possibly because of a read error. The genes are TRBV6-5 and TRBJ2-6; D may correspond to TRBD1 or TRBD2 (5 bases each). The CDR3 runs 14 residues. From germline, CDR1 is MNHEY and CDR2 SVGAGI. CDR3 amino acids: CASAGSPGANVLAF. Written as DNA, the CDR3 is TGTGCCAGCGCAGGATCCCCCGGGGCCAACGTCCTGGCTTTC.

The rearrangement uses TRBV5-1 and TRBJ1-6; unclear D gene. In germline, CDR1 is SGHRS, CDR2 YFSETQ. The CDR3 runs 15 residues. V lost 0 bases to trimming and J lost 7 bases, with 11 bases between them. The CDR3 DNA is TGCGCCAGCAGCTTGGTTACGGCGGGGAATTCACCCCTCCACTTT. This translates into CASSLVTAGNSPLHF.

This clonotype has a handful of counts. The J gene is TRBJ1-6, the V gene TRBV12-3 or TRBV12-4; 7 bases agree with TRBD1. V lost 4 bases and J lost 13; bases outside the gene matches: 7. CDR3 length: 13 residues. The CDR3 DNA follows: TGTGCCAGCAGTTGGGACAGCCCCACGCCCCTCCACTTT. Residues: CASSWDSPTPLHF.